The 17 T cell receptor beta chains given below trace back to one sample, sequenced in a study of cytomegalovirus exposure and HLA in healthy donors. 60 Vbeta and 13 Jbeta primers were used in PCR. The repertoire was sequenced with immunoSEQ multiplex PCR; TCRdb's copy has only in-frame clones and lacks some. Among 90,000 to 110,000 clones listed, about four fifths were seen once. The sample was PBMCs. The source of these receptors is a man aged 35 to 55 in good health and CMV-seronegative.

The gene calls are TRBV28 and TRBJ1-2, with TRBD1 matching 8 bases. The CDR3 extends over 12 amino acids. The germline CDR1 and CDR2 sequences are MDHEN and SYDVKM. V shed 6 bases and J 7 bases; nucleotides not matched to a gene: 4. The chain's CDR3 is CASRQGAGGYTF. CDR3 nucleotides: TGTGCCAGCAGGCAGGGGGCGGGTGGCTACACCTTC.

V and J are TRBV19 and TRBJ2-1, with 14 bases matching TRBD2. The CDR3 consists of 17 residues. V gave up 6 bases and J gave up 2 bases; unmatched junction bases: 6. CDR1 is LNHDA, CDR2 SQIVND, per germline (reference sequence). The CDR3 DNA follows: TGTGCCAGTAGCGGACTAGCGGGAGGTCTGCCCTACAATGAGCAGTTCTTC. It encodes CASSGLAGGLPYNEQFF.

The chain links TRBV7-9 to TRBJ1-2, with a weak D call TRBD1 (6 bases). The CDR3 runs 14 residues. V lost 5 bases and J lost 2, with 12 bases in between. Germline loops: CDR1 SEHNR, CDR2 FQNEAQ (reference sequence). This chain's CDR3 is CASSTDRGNYGYTF. Here the CDR3 DNA reads TGTGCCAGCAGCACGGATAGGGGGAACTATGGCTACACCTTC.

This chain connects TRBV7-9 to TRBJ1-1; 7 bases line up with TRBD1. The CDR3 spans 13 residues. Looked up from germline, CDR1 is SEHNR and CDR2 is FQNEAQ (reference sequence). V shed 5 bases and J 4 bases; nucleotides not matched to a gene: 4. The CDR3 nucleotides read TGTGCCAGCAGCAAGGGGGCGCTCACTGAAGCTTTCTTT. Residues: CASSKGALTEAFF.

This chain connects TRBV7-9 to TRBJ2-7, with 8 positions matching TRBD1. CDR3 length: 14 residues. CDR1 and CDR2 from the germline V gene are SEHNR and FQNEAQ (reference sequence). The trim removed 5 bases at V and 3 bases at J, leaving 6 bases unmatched. The CDR3: CASSRGQGGYEQYF. The CDR3 DNA reads TGTGCCAGCAGCCGCGGACAGGGTGGCTACGAGCAGTACTTC.

The CDR3 DNA reads as TGTGCCGCTCGTACTCAAGTCGCTTCTTCGGGGGAGCAGTACTTC. Protein product: CAARTQVASSGEQYF. This chain links TRBV10-3 with TRBJ2-7; possible D gene TRBD2, 5 bases. CDR1 and CDR2 from the germline V gene are ENHRY and SYGVKD. Trimming stripped 11 bases from V and 7 bases from J, with 27 bases between. The CDR3 spans 15 residues.

The chain uses TRBV7-9 and TRBJ1-1; TRBD1 matches 7 bases. Germline V gene lookup returns CDR1 SEHNR and CDR2 FQNEAQ (reference sequence). This CDR3 comprises 12 residues. Unmatched junction bases numbered 1, after V lost 4 bases and J lost 5 bases. The CDR3 coding sequence is TGTGCCAGCAGCTCACAGGGGACTGAAGCTTTCTTT. Translated, it gives CASSSQGTEAFF.

The rearrangement links TRBV6-5 to TRBJ1-3; 10 bases line up with TRBD1. Germline V CDR1 and CDR2: MNHEY, SVGAGI. V dropped 5 bases and J dropped 1; count of bases not matched to a gene: 2. This CDR3 has 15 amino acids. The DNA for the CDR3 is TGTGCCAGCAGTCGGGACAGGGGATCTGGAAACACCATATATTTT. This sequence encodes CASSRDRGSGNTIYF.

This rearrangement joins TRBV27 to TRBJ2-1, with 7 bases fitting TRBD2. Per the germline V gene, CDR1 is MNHEY and CDR2 is SMNVEV (reference sequence). V lost 8 bases and J lost 5; bases outside the gene matches: 9. The CDR3 has 14 residues. The CDR3 loop reads CASGTGRGDNEQFF. The DNA for the CDR3 is TGTGCCAGCGGAACAGGCCGGGGGGACAATGAGCAGTTCTTC.

This rearrangement joins TRBV6-1 to TRBJ2-1, with D maybe TRBD1 (6 bases). V dropped 6 bases and J dropped 6 bases, with 18 bases sitting between them. This CDR3 is built from 15 residues. Germline assignment: CDR1 MNHNS and CDR2 SASEGT. The CDR3 spells CASSRQDGSGNEQFF. CDR3 nucleotides: TGTGCCAGCAGCAGACAGGATGGAAGCGGCAATGAGCAGTTCTTC.

This sequence joins TRBV11-2 and TRBJ2-1, with 9 bases that match TRBD2. The CDR3 sequence is 15 residues long. Germline V gives CDR1 SGHAT, CDR2 FQNNGV. V was pared by 2 bases and J by 6 bases, with 5 bases of the junction left unmatched. CDR3 sequence (DNA): TGTGCCAGCAGCTTATCCTGGACTAGCGTCAATGAGCAGTTCTTC. Protein product: CASSLSWTSVNEQFF.

This clone turned up a few times. This sequence joins TRBV19 and TRBJ1-2; D not certain. The V gene lost 3 bases and the J gene lost 6 bases, with 5 bases spanning the gap. The CDR3 spans 11 residues. Germline V lookup: CDR1 LNHDA, CDR2 SQIVND (reference sequence). The CDR3 DNA follows: TGTGCCAGTAGTATCCGCGATGGCTACACCTTC. Residues: CASSIRDGYTF. Full variable domain (outside the CDR3, taken from reference TRBV19 and TRBJ1-2): DGGITQSPKYLFRKEGQNVTLSCEQNLNHDAMYWYRQDPGQGLRLIYYSQIVNDFQKGDIAEGYSVSREKKESFPLTVTSAQKNPTAFYLCASSIRDGYTFGSGTRLTVV.

V and J are TRBV5-8 and TRBJ2-7; the D gene is possibly TRBD1 (5 bases). The CDR3 has 13 amino acids. V was pared by 1 base and J by 3 bases, with 8 bases between. Germline CDR1 reads SGHTS; CDR2 reads YDEGEE. CDR3 nucleotide sequence: TGTGCCAGCAGCTTGAGGGGAAACTACGAGCAGTACTTC. It yields the protein CASSLRGNYEQYF.

The chain uses TRBV7-8 and TRBJ2-7, with D possibly being TRBD2 (5 bases). The CDR3 is made up of 14 amino acids. The germline gives CDR1 SGHVS, CDR2 FQNEAQ. The V end was cut by 3 bases, the J end by 4 bases, with 13 bases between. DNA of the CDR3: TGTGCCAGCAGCTTGCCGACTACAACTTACGAGCAGTACTTC. This translates into CASSLPTTTYEQYF.

The chain combines TRBV6-5 with TRBJ1-3; maybe TRBD1 (6 bases). Germline values: CDR1 MNHEY, CDR2 SVGAGI. With 0 bases removed from V and 4 bases from J, the gap between germline ends came to 10 bases. The CDR3 is 15 amino acids. The CDR3 DNA follows: TGTGCCAGCAGTTACTCGGGGGCAGGCGGAAACACCATATATTTT. It translates to CASSYSGAGGNTIYF.

This clone was observed once. This rearrangement joins TRBV27 to TRBJ2-1; TRBD2 agrees at 8 bases. The V gene's germline CDR1 is MNHEY and CDR2 SMNVEV (reference sequence). The CDR3 contains 14 residues. V was clipped by 3 bases and J by 6 bases; unmatched bases: 4. CDR3 sequence reads: CASSFPTSGNEQFF. DNA of the CDR3: TGTGCCAGCAGTTTCCCCACTAGCGGCAATGAGCAGTTCTTC.

This rearrangement joins TRBV5-4 to TRBJ2-7, with D possibly TRBD2 on 6 matching bases. Trimming stripped 4 bases from V and 2 bases from J, with 16 bases between. CDR1 is SGHNT, CDR2 YYREEE, per germline (reference sequence). The length of the CDR3 is 15 residues. CDR3 region: CASSTRASAAYEQYF. CDR3 nucleotide sequence: TGTGCCAGCAGCACTCGGGCTAGCGCAGCCTACGAGCAGTACTTC.